This T cell receptor (beta chain) comes out of a study of T cells in women clearing cervical HPV infection. Turning to this clone: The read falls 3 residues short of the CDR3 end, and the missing part is taken from the germline J gene.

V lost 5 bases, J lost 6 bases, and 11 bases stayed unmatched. This CDR3 has 17 amino acids. Germline CDR1 is SGHTA and CDR2 is FQGTGA. Only in-frame clones appear in the TCRdb table, and some are missing; sequencing was by immunoSEQ multiplex PCR. The ten top clones account for roughly 15%, within a sample of fewer than 30,000 clones. The sample comprised blood buffy coat. This rearrangement joins TRBV7-3 to TRBJ2-3, with 13 bases identical to TRBD2. The receptor was derived from a woman between 18 and 75 years old with a cervical HPV16 infection that either progressed to CIN3+ or cleared (not recorded which). The CDR3 sequence is CASSPLGLAGVVDTQYF. The sequenced CDR3 bases are TGTGCCAGCAGCCCCCTCGGACTAGCGGGAGTAGTCGATACG. Using reference TRBV7-3 and TRBJ2-3 for the parts outside the CDR3, the full variable domain is GAGVSQTPSNKVTEKGKYVELRCDPISGHTALYWYRQSLGQGPEFLIYFQGTGAADDSGLPNDRFFAVRPEGSVSTLKIQRTERGDSAVYLCASSPLGLAGVVDTQYFGPGTRLTVL.